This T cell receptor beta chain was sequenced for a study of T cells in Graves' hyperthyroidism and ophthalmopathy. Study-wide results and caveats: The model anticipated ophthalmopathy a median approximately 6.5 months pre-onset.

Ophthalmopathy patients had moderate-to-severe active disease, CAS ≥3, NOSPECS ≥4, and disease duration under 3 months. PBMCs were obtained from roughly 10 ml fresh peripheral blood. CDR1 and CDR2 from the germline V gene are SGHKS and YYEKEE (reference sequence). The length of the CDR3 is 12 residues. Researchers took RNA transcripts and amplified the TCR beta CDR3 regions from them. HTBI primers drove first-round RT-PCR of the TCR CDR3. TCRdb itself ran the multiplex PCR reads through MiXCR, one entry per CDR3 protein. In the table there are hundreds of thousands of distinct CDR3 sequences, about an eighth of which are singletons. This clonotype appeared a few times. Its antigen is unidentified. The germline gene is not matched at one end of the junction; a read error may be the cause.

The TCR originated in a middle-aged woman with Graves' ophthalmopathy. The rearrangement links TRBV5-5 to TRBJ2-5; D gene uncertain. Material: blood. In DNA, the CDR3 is TGTGCCAGCAGCCAGATAGAAGAGGCCCAGTACTTC. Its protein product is CASSQIEEAQYF. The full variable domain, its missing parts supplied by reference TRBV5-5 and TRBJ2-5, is DAGVTQSPTHLIKTRGQQVTLRCSPISGHKSVSWYQQVLGQGPQFIFQYYEKEERGRGNFPDRFSARQFPNYSSELNVNALLLGDSALYLCASSQIEEAQYFGPGTRLLVL.